This T cell receptor (beta chain) was captured in a study of tumor-infiltrating lymphocytes in oesophageal squamous cell carcinoma. Each CDR3 protein is one row after TCRdb ran MiXCR on the PCR reads. The repertoire holds more than 10,000 distinct CDR3 sequences, with under 65% as singletons. The germline V and J ends were trimmed by 6 bases and 5 bases, with 16 bases remaining between them. CDR3 length: 14 amino acids. Germline V CDR1 and CDR2: MNHNS, SASEGT. The clonotype comes from a female donor with esophageal squamous cell carcinoma. V gene TRBV6-1 combines with J gene TRBJ1-1; D unresolved. The sample taken for sequencing was esophageal tumor tissue. Here the CDR3 DNA reads TGTGCCAGCAGGGCGGCGGGGAAGTGGACTGAAGCTTTCTTT. Translating gives CASRAAGKWTEAFF.